This T cell receptor beta chain appears in the sequencing data of a study of blood T cell repertoires in COVID-19 (dated by TCRdb to 2018 to 2020). Concerning the study at large: The collaborator samples originated in the United States, Italy and Spain and spanned the acute and convalescent phases of COVID-19. Subjects who had been exposed to COVID-19, were actively infected with it, or had recovered from it provided the deeply sampled blood TCRbeta repertoires that made up the dataset. The samples were drawn from the first 160 participants of the ongoing ImmuneRACE study and from 1,200 or so subjects provided by 6 global collaborators. The prospective study material was composed of cDNA or gDNA derived from T cells, B-cell-depleted T cells, or PBMCs. The sample metadata nearly always contained a de-identified subject ID, COVID-19 status, age in years and sex. The repertoires were made available in a free public database intended to serve as a resource for research on the immune response to SARS-CoV-2. HLA class I and class II types, where available, came from metadata supplied by the sample provider rather than from assay-based typing.

Each collaborating institution followed its own protocols to collect whole blood in K2EDTA tubes. For TCRbeta analysis, collaborators shipped samples as frozen whole blood, isolated PBMCs, or DNA extracted from either of those sample types. The CDR3 sequence holds 15 residues, the cysteine and phenylalanine included. CDR3 DNA is the only sequence kept; it has 45 bases, read in frame from the first base. CDR1 and CDR2 are read off the germline V gene as SGHRS and YFSETQ. The germline V and J ends show losses of 7 bases and 2 bases respectively, and no gene match explains 8 bases of the junction. Note on this clone: Its binding antigen is unknown. No much larger clone is present one base from it, and per-base qualities are unavailable.

The immunoSEQ Assay, a bias-controlled multiplex PCR, was used to amplify TCRbeta CDR3 regions from genomic DNA. On the study's bioinformatics: The number of nucleated cells in each sample was estimated by amplification of reference gene primers within the assay. Sequence reads were collapsed and filtered to measure the absolute abundance of every unique TCRbeta CDR3 rearrangement. For each sample, productive Simpson clonality was calculated as the square root of Simpson's diversity index across productive rearrangements. TCRdb provides this immuneACCESS table in a form limited to in-frame rearrangements. Some clones are lacking; in checked studies, under half of them reflect an unresolved V gene, and why the rest are absent is not known. Clone size and the V and J calls come from that table; the DNA yielded D and trimming. Present in this sample are around 100,000 clones, 70% to 90% of which were seen just once. Clones ranked in the top ten supply about an eighth of the sample.

On the study overall, not on this receptor specifically: The amount of clinical and demographic metadata varied by source and participant and was provided uncurated.

Rearrangement joined TRBV5-1 to TRBJ2-1, with 8 middle bases fitting TRBD1. The material sequenced was peripheral blood. The receptor's source is a man in his fifties or sixties with active or convalescent COVID-19. The DNA reads as follows: TGCGCCAGCGGACCCGGGACAGGCCCCTACAATGAGCAGTTCTTC. It encodes CASGPGTGPYNEQFF.